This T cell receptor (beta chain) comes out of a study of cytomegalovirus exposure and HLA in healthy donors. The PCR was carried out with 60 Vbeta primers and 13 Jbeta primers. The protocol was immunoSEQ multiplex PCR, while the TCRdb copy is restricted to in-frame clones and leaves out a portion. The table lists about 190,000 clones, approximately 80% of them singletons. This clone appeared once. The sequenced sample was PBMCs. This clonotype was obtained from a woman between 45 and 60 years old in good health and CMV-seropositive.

The CDR3 nucleotides are TGTGCCAGCAGCCAGGACCCAGGGGGCGCGGGAGAAAAACTGTTTTTT. The encoded protein is CASSQDPGGAGEKLFF. The rearrangement joins TRBV7-2 to TRBJ1-4; the match to TRBD1 covers 8 bases. V dropped 5 bases and J dropped 8; count of bases not matched to a gene: 13. CDR3 length equals 16 residues. Germline CDR1 and CDR2: SGHTA and FQGNSA.